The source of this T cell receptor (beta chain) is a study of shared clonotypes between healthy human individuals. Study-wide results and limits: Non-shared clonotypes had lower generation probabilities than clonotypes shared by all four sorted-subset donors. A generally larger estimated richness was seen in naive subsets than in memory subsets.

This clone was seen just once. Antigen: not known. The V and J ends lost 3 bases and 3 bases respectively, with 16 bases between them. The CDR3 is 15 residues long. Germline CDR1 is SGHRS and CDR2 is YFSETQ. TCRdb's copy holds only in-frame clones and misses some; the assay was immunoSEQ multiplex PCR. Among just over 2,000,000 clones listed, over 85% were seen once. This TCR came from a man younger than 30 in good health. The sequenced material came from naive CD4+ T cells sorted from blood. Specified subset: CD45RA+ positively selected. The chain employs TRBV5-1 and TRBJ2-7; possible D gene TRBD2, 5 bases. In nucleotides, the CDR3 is TGCGCCAGCAGCTCCTTGGGTGGAGGATACTACGAGCAGTACTTC. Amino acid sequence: CASSSLGGGYYEQYF.